This TCR beta chain comes out of a study of control samples from healthy donors and cancer patients. Germline loops: CDR1 MDHEN, CDR2 SYDVKM. The CDR3 spans 11 residues. Trimming pared 5 bases from V and 5 bases from J, leaving 6 bases between. Assay used: immunoSEQ multiplex PCR; TCRdb lists only in-frame clones, some missing. The sample lists approximately 150,000 clones, around 88% occurring once. The chain joins TRBV28 to TRBJ1-2; no reliable D call. The sequenced sample consisted of blood. The TCR comes from a man younger than 35 in good health. This chain's CDR3 is CASSHRYGYTF. DNA of the CDR3: TGTGCCAGCAGTCATCGATATGGCTACACCTTC.